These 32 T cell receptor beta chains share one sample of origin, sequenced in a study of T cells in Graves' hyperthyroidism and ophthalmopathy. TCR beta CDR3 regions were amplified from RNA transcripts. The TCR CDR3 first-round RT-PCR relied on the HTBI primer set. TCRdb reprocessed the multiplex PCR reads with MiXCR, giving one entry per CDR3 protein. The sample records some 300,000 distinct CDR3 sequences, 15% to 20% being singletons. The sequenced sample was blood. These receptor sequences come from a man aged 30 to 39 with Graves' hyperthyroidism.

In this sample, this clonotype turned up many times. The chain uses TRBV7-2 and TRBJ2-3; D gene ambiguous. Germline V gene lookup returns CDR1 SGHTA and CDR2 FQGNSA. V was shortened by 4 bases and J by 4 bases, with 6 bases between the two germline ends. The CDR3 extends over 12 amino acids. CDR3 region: CASSSSPDTQYF. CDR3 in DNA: TGTGCCAGCAGCTCGAGCCCAGATACGCAGTATTTT.

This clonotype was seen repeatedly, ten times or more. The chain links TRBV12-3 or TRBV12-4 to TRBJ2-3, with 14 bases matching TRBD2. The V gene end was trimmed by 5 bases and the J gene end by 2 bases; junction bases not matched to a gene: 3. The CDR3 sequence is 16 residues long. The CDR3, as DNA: TGTGCCAGCAGTCCGGGACTAGCGGGAGTCACAGATACGCAGTATTTT. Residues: CASSPGLAGVTDTQYF.

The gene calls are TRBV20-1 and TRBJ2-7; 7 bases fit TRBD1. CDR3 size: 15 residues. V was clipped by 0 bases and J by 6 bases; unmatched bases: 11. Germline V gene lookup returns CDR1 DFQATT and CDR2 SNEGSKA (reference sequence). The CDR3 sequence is CSARDPGQRSFEQYF. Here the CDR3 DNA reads TGCAGTGCTAGAGATCCGGGACAGAGGAGTTTCGAGCAGTACTTC.

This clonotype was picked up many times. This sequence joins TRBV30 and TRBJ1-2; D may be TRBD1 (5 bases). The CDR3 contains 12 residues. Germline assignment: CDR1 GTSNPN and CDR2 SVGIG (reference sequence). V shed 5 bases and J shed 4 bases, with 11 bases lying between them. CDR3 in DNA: TGTGCCTGGGGGAGGGGAACCTATGGCTACACCTTC. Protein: CAWGRGTYGYTF.

The CDR3 loop is CSVGTGTTVYGYTF. CDR3 in DNA: TGCAGCGTTGGGACCGGGACGACTGTTTATGGCTACACCTTC. V and J are TRBV29-1 and TRBJ1-2, with a weak D call TRBD1 (5 bases). The CDR3 is made up of 14 amino acids. Germline V CDR1 and CDR2: SQVTM, ANQGSEA. V gave up 4 bases and J gave up 5 bases, with 17 bases separating them.

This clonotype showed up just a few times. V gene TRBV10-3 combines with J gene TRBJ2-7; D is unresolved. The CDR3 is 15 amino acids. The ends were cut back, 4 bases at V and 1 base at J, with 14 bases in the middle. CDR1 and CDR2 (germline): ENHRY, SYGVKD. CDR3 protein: CAISGVSRLSYEQYF. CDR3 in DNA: TGTGCCATCAGTGGGGTGAGCAGGTTGTCCTACGAGCAGTACTTC.

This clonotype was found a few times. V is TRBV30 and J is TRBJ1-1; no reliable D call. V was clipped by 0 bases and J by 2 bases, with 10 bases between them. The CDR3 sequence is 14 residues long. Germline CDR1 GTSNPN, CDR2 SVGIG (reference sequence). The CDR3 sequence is CAWSVNGINTEAFF. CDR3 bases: TGTGCCTGGAGTGTTAACGGGATAAACACTGAAGCTTTCTTT.

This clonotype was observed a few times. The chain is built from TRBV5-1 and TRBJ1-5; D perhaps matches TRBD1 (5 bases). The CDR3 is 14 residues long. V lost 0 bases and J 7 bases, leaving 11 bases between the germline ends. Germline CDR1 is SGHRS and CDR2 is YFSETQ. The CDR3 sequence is CASSLAQGGQPQHF. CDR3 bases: TGCGCCAGCAGCTTGGCCCAGGGAGGCCAGCCCCAGCATTTT. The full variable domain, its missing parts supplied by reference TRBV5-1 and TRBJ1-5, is KAGVTQTPRYLIKTRGQQVTLSCSPISGHRSVSWYQQTPGQGLQFLFEYFSETQRNKGNFPGRFSGRQFSNSRSEMNVSTLELGDSALYLCASSLAQGGQPQHFGDGTRLSIL.

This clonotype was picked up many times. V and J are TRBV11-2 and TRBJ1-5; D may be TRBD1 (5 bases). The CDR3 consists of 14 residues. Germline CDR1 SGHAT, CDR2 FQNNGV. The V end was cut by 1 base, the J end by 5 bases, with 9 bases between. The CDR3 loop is CASSLGDSYQPQHF. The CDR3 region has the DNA TGTGCCAGCAGCTTAGGAGACAGCTATCAGCCCCAGCATTTT.

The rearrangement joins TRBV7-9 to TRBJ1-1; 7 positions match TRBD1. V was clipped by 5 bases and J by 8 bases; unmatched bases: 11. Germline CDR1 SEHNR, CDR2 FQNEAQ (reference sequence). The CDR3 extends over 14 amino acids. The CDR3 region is CASSVQGGSQEAFF. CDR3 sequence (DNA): TGTGCCAGCAGCGTCCAGGGGGGGTCTCAGGAAGCTTTCTTT. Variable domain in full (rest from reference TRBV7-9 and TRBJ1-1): DTGVSQNPRHKITKRGQNVTFRCDPISEHNRLYWYRQTLGQGPEFLTYFQNEAQLEKSRLLSDRFSAERPKGSFSTLEIQRTEQGDSAMYLCASSVQGGSQEAFFGQGTRLTVV.

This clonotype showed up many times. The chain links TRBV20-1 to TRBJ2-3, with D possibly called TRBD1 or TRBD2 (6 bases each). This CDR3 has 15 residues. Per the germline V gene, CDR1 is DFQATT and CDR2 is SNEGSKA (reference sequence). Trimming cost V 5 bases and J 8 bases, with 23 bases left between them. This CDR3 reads CSAVTSDSRRGTQYF. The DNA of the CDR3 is TGCAGTGCTGTTACATCGGACAGCCGGAGGGGTACGCAGTATTTT.

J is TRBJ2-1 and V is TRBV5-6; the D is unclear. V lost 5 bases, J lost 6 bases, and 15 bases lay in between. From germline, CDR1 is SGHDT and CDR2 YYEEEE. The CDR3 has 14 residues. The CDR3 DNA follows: TGTGCCAGCAGATTCGGCTTTGCATTCAATGAGCAGTTCTTC. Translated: CASRFGFAFNEQFF.

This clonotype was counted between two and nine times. The CDR3 DNA reads as TGTGCCAGCAGTGAAAATCGAAGTCCCGCAAGGGAGGAAAAACTGTTTTTT. Its translation: CASSENRSPAREEKLFF. The chain joins TRBV6-1 to TRBJ1-4; D unclear. The CDR3 has 17 amino acids. Germline values: CDR1 MNHNS, CDR2 SASEGT. The V end was cut by 2 bases, the J end by 8 bases, with 21 bases between.

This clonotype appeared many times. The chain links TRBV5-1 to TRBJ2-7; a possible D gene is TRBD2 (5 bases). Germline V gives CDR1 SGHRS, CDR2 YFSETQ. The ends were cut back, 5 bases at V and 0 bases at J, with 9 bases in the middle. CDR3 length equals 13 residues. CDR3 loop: CASSTRDSYEQYF. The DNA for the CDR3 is TGCGCCAGCAGTACTAGGGACTCCTACGAGCAGTACTTC.

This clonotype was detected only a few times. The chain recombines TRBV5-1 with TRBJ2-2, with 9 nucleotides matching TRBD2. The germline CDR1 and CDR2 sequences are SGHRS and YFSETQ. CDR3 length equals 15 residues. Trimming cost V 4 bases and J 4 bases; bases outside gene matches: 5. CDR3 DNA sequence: TGCGCCAGCAGCCGCGGGGGGGACCCCACCGGGGAGCTGTTTTTT. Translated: CASSRGGDPTGELFF.

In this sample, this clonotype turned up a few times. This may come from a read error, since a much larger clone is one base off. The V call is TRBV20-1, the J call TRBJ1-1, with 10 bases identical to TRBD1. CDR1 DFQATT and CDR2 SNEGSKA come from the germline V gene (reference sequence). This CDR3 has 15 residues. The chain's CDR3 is CSARGTGTGDTEASF. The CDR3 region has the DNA TGCAGTGCTAGAGGGACCGGGACAGGGGACACTGAAGCTTCCTTT.

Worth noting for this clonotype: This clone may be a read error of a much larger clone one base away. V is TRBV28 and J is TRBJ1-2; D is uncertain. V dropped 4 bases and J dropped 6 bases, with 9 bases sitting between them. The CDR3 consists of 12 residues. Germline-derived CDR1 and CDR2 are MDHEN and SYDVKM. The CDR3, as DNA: TGTGCCAGCAGTTCGGCAGGAGATGGCTACACCTTC. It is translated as CASSSAGDGYTF.

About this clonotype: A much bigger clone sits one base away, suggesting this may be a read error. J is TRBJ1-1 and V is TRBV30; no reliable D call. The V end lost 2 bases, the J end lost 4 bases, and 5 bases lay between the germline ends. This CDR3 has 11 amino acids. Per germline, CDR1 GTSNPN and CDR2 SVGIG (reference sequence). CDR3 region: CAWSWVTEAFF. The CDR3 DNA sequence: TGTGCCTGGAGTTGGGTCACTGAAGCTTTCTTT.

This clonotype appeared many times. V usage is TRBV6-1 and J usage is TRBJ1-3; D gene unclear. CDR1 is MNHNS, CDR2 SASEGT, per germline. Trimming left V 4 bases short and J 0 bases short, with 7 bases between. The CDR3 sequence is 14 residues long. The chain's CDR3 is CASSVYSSGNTIYF. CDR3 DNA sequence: TGTGCCAGCAGTGTGTACAGCTCTGGAAACACCATATATTTT.

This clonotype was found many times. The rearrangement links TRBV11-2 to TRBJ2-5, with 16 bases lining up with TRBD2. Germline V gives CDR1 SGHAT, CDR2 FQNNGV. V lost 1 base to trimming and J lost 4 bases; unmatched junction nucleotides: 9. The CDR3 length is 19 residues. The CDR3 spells CASSLVGTSGRGPGETQYF. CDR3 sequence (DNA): TGTGCCAGCAGCTTAGTCGGGACTAGCGGGAGGGGGCCGGGAGAGACCCAGTACTTC.

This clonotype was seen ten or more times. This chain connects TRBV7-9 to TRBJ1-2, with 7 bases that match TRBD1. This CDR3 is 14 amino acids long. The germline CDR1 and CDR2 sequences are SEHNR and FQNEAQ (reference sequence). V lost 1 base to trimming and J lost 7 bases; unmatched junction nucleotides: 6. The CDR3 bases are TGTGCCAGCAGCTTAGAAGGGGGCGCGGGTGGCTACACCTTC. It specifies CASSLEGGAGGYTF.

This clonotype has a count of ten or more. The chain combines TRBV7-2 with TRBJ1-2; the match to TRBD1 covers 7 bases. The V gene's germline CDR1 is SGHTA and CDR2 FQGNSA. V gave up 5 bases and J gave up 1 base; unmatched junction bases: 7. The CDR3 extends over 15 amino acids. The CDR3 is CASSREQGYNYGYTF. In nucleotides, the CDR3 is TGTGCCAGCAGCCGCGAACAGGGGTATAACTATGGCTACACCTTC.

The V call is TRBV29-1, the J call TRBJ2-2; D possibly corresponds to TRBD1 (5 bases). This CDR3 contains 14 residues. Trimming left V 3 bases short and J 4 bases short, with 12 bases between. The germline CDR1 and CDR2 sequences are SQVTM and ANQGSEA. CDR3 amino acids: CSVEGPSGTGELFF. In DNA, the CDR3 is TGCAGCGTTGAGGGGCCCTCGGGCACCGGGGAGCTGTTTTTT.

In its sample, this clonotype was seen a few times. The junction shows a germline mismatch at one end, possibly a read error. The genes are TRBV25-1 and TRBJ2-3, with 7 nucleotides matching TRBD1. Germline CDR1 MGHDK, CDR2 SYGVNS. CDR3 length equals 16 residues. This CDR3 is CTSSHLPGQSTDTQYF. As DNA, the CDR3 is TGTACCAGCTCACATCTCCCGGGACAGAGCACAGATACGCAGTATTTT.

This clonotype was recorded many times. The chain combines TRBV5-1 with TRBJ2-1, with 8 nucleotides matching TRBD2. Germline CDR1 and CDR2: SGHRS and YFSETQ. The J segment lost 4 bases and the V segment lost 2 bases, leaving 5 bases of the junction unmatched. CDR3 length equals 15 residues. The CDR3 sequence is CASSFGGRNYNEQFF. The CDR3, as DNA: TGCGCCAGCAGCTTTGGCGGGAGGAATTACAATGAGCAGTTCTTC.

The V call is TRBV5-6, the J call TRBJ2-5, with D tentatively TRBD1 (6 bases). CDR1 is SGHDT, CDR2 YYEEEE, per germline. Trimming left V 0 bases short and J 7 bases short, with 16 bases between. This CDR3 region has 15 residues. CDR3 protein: CASSLDLDPRGTQYF. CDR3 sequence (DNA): TGTGCCAGCAGCTTGGATTTGGACCCCAGGGGGACCCAGTACTTC.

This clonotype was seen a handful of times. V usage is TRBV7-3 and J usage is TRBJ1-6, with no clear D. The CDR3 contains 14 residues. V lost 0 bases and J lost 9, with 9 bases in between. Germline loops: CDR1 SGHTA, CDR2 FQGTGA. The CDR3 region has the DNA TGTGCCAGCAGCTTAACCTTCGGGATTTCACCCCTCCACTTT. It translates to CASSLTFGISPLHF.

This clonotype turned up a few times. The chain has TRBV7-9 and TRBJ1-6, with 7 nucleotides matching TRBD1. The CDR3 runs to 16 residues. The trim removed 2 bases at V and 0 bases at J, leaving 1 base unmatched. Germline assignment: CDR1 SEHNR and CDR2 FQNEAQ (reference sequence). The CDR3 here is CASSLRDSSYNSPLHF. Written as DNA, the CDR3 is TGTGCCAGCAGCTTACGGGACAGCTCCTATAATTCACCCCTCCACTTT.

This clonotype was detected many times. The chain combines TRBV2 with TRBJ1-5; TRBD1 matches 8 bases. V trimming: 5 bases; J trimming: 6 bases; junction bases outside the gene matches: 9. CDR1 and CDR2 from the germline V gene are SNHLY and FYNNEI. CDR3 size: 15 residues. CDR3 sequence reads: CASSLRDRPGQPQHF. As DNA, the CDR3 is TGTGCCAGCAGTCTACGGGACAGGCCGGGTCAGCCCCAGCATTTT.

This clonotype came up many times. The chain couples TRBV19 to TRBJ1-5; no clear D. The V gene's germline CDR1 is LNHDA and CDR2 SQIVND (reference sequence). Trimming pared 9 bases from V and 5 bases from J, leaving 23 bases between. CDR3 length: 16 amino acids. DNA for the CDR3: TGTGCCAGCAAAGTAGTTATCACAGAAGTCCATCAGCCCCAGCATTTT. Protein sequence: CASKVVITEVHQPQHF.

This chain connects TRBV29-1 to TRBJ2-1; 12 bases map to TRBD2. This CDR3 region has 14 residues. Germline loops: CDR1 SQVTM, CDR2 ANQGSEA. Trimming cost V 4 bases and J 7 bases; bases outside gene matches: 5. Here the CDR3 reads CSVALLAGGNEQFF. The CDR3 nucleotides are TGCAGCGTTGCTCTCCTAGCGGGAGGGAATGAGCAGTTCTTC.

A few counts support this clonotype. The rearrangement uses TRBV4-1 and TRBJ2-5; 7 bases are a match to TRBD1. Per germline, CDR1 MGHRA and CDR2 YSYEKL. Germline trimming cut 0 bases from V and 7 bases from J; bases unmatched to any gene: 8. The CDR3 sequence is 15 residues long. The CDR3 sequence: CASSQDPGGRGTQYF. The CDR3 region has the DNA TGCGCCAGCAGCCAAGATCCAGGGGGTCGCGGGACCCAGTACTTC.